The present TCR beta chain was sequenced within a study of control samples from healthy donors and cancer patients. Sequencing used immunoSEQ multiplex PCR; TCRdb keeps in-frame clones, though not all of them. In the table there are approximately 230,000 clones, over 75% of which are singletons. There are 15 residues in the CDR3. Germline CDR1 SGDLS, CDR2 YYNGEE. Deletions cut 0 bases from V and 4 bases from J, with 10 bases between. V is TRBV9 and J is TRBJ1-4; D perhaps matches TRBD1 (6 bases). This TCR was recovered from a woman aged 55 to 70 with lung cancer. Sequenced material: PBMCs. CDR3 sequence: CASSVGGTLNEKLFF. The CDR3 nucleotides read TGTGCCAGCAGCGTAGGGGGGACACTTAATGAAAAACTGTTTTTT.